This T cell receptor beta chain originates from a study of cytomegalovirus exposure and HLA in healthy donors. This PCR relied on a set of 60 Vbeta primers and 13 Jbeta primers. Generated by immunoSEQ multiplex PCR, the TCRdb table keeps only in-frame clones and is missing some. This sample has 170,000 or so clones, with around 82% found just once. The germline V gene encodes CDR1 MNHNS and CDR2 SASEGT. This CDR3 is 13 amino acids long. Trimming pared 4 bases from V and 12 bases from J, leaving 18 bases between. The sequence came from a woman aged 45-65 years in good health and CMV-seropositive. The sample taken for sequencing was PBMCs. This chain joins TRBV6-1 and TRBJ1-2; D remains unclear. The CDR3 bases are TGTGCCAGCAGTGGCGATCATGGAAGAGCGAACACCTTC. Its translation: CASSGDHGRANTF.